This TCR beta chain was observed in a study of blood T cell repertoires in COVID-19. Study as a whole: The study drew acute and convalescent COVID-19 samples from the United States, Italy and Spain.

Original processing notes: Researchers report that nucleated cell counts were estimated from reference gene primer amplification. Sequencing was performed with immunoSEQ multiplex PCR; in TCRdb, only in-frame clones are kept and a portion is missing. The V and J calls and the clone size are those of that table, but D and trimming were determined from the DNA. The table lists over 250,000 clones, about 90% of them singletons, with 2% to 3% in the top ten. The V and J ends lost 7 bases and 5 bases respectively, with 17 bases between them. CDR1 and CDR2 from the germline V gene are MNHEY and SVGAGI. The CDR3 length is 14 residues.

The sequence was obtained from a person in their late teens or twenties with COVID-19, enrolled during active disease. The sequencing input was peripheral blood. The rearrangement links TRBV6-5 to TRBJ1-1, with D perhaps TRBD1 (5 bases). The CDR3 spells CASTRTGTETEAFF. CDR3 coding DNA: TGTGCCAGCACTCGAACAGGTACAGAGACTGAAGCTTTCTTT.